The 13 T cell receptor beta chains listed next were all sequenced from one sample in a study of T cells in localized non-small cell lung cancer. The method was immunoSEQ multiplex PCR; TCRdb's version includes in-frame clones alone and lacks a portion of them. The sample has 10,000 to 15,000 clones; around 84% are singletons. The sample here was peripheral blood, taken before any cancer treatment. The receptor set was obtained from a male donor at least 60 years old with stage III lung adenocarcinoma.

The DNA of the CDR3 is TGCGCCAGCAGCCAGGAGGACGGCTTTGTCCCGAAAAATGAGCAGTTCTTC. Protein sequence: CASSQEDGFVPKNEQFF. The V call is TRBV4-1, the J call TRBJ2-1, with a tentative D call TRBD2 (5 bases). The CDR3 extends over 17 amino acids. V was trimmed by 3 bases and J by 7 bases, leaving 22 bases between them. Germline assignment: CDR1 MGHRA and CDR2 YSYEKL.

CDR3 sequence (DNA): TGCGCCAGCAGCCCCCAGGGGAATTCACCCCTCCACTTT. Encoded protein: CASSPQGNSPLHF. This chain connects TRBV4-1 to TRBJ1-6; possibly TRBD1 for D (6 bases). Between the trimmed V and J ends, which lost 4 bases and 7 bases, there was a span of 8 bases. Germline loops: CDR1 MGHRA, CDR2 YSYEKL. The CDR3 length is 13 residues.

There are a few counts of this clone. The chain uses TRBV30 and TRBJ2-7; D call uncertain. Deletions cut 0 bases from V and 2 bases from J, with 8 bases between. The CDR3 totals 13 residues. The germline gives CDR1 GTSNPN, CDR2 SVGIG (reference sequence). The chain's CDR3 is CAWSVDGPYEQYF. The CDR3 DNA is TGTGCCTGGAGTGTAGACGGACCCTACGAGCAGTACTTC.

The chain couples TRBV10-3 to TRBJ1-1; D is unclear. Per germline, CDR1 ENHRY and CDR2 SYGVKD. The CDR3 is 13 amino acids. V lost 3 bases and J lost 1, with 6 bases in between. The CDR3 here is CAISDRSNTEAFF. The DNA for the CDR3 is TGTGCCATCAGTGATAGGTCGAACACTGAAGCTTTCTTT.

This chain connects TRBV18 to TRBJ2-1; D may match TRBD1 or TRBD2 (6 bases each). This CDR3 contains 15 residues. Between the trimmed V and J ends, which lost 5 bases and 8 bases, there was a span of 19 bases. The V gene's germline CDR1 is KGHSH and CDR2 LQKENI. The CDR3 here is CASSSSVSGGDEQFF. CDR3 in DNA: TGTGCCAGCTCATCCTCCGTTTCCGGGGGCGATGAGCAGTTCTTC.

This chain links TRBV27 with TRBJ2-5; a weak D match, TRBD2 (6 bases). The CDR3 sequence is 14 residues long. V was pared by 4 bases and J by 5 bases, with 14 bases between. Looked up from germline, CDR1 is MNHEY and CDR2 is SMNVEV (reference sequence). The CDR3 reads CASSSPGTSETQYF. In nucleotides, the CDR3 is TGTGCCAGCAGTTCACCAGGGACTTCGGAGACCCAGTACTTC.

CDR3 DNA sequence: TGTGCCAGCAGCTTGGAACCTACACTGACAGGGAACACCGGGGAGCTGTTTTTT. Translation gives CASSLEPTLTGNTGELFF. This chain links TRBV5-8 with TRBJ2-2, with a weak D call TRBD1 (6 bases). The CDR3 length is 18 residues. Trimming shortened V by 0 bases and J by 1 base, and 16 bases separated the two germline ends. CDR1 and CDR2 (germline): SGHTS, YDEGEE.

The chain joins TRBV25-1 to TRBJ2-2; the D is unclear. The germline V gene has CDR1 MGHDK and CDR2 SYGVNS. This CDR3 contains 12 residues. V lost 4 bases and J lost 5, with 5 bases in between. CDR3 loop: CASSVVTGELFF. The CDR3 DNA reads TGTGCCAGCAGTGTAGTGACCGGGGAGCTGTTTTTT.

The CDR3 is CSAKTPGQGTGELFF. In nucleotides, the CDR3 is TGCAGCGCCAAGACCCCGGGACAGGGAACCGGGGAGCTGTTTTTT. The rearrangement links TRBV29-1 to TRBJ2-2; the match to TRBD1 covers 9 bases. Per germline, CDR1 SQVTM and CDR2 ANQGSEA. The junction had 11 bases not matched to a gene; V was cut back by 7 bases and J by 5 bases. This CDR3 contains 15 residues.

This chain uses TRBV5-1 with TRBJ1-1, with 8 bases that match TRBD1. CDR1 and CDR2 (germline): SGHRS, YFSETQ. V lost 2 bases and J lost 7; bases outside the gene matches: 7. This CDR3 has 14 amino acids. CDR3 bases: TGCGCCAGCAGCTTCGGACAGGGCGGGGGTGAAGCTTTCTTT. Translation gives CASSFGQGGGEAFF.

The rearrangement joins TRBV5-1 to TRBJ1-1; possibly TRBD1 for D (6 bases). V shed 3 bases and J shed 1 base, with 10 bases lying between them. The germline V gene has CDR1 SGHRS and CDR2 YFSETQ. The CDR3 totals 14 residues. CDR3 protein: CASSYGRGNTEAFF. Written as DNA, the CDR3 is TGCGCCAGCAGCTATGGCAGGGGGAACACTGAAGCTTTCTTT.

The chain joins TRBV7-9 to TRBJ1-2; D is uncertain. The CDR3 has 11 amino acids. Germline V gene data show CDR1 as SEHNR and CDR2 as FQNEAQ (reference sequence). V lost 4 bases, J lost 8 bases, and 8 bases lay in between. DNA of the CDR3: TGTGCCAGCAGCTCTCCCTGGGGCTACACCTTC. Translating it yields CASSSPWGYTF. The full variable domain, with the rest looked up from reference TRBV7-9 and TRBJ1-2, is DTGVSQNPRHKITKRGQNVTFRCDPISEHNRLYWYRQTLGQGPEFLTYFQNEAQLEKSRLLSDRFSAERPKGSFSTLEIQRTEQGDSAMYLCASSSPWGYTFGSGTRLTVV.

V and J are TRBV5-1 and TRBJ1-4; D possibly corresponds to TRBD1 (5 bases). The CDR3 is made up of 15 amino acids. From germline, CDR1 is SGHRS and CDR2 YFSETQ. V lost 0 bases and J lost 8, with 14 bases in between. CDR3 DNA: TGCGCCAGCAGCTTGGAAGGCCAGGGTCAGGAAAAACTGTTTTTT. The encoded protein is CASSLEGQGQEKLFF.